Listed here are 9 T cell receptor beta chains from one sample, sequenced in a study of T cells expressing NK-cell markers. Following a re-call of the 5' RACE reads, TCRdb has one entry per CDR3 protein and lacks DNA. Recorded for this sample: 200,000 to 300,000 distinct CDR3 sequences. Sequencing was carried out using blood T cells: a sorted CD56 or NKG2C T cell subset, CD4+ or CD8+ T cells, or bulk PBMC T cells (not recorded which). The source of these receptors is a woman aged 18-70 years in good health.

This chain links TRBV5-1 with TRBJ2-1; lacking DNA, the TRBD2 call made by TCRdb goes unchecked. This CDR3 is 17 amino acids long. CDR1 SGHRS and CDR2 YFSETQ come from the germline V gene. Here the CDR3 reads CASSWTGLAGVYNEQFF. Variable domain in full (rest from reference TRBV5-1 and TRBJ2-1): KAGVTQTPRYLIKTRGQQVTLSCSPISGHRSVSWYQQTPGQGLQFLFEYFSETQRNKGNFPGRFSGRQFSNSRSEMNVSTLELGDSALYLCASSWTGLAGVYNEQFFGPGTRLTVL.

The rearrangement links TRBV7-2 to TRBJ2-1; TCRdb outputs TRBD2, but without DNA this stays unchecked. The CDR3 loop spans 15 amino acids. The germline gives CDR1 SGHTA, CDR2 FQGNSA. This CDR3 reads CASSRVAGGWIEQFF.

J is TRBJ2-5 and V is TRBV4-1; as DNA is missing, the TRBD1 call by TCRdb cannot be tested. Germline loops: CDR1 MGHRA, CDR2 YSYEKL. This CDR3 contains 15 residues. The CDR3 spells CASSQAGTGKETQYF.

The CDR3 sequence: CAGRVFQETQYF. The V and J genes are TRBV7-7 and TRBJ2-5. Germline lookup yields CDR1 SSHAT and CDR2 FNYEAQ (reference sequence). The CDR3 loop spans 12 amino acids.

The V call is TRBV9, the J call TRBJ1-4; TCRdb's D call of TRBD1 is untestable without DNA. This CDR3 is 15 amino acids long. Germline CDR1 is SGDLS and CDR2 is YYNGEE. The CDR3 loop reads CASSARDRGNEKLFF.

The V call is TRBV29-1, the J call TRBJ2-1; the D call of TRBD1 rests on TCRdb alone, since no DNA is present to check it. This CDR3 has 13 amino acids. Germline values: CDR1 SQVTM, CDR2 ANQGSEA. CDR3: CSVSQGVYNEQFF.

This chain links TRBV7-2 with TRBJ2-7; TCRdb reports TRBD2, a call that lacks DNA to check it against. The CDR3 length is 17 residues. The germline V gene encodes CDR1 SGHTA and CDR2 FQGNSA. The CDR3 region is CASSLVGLAGGPREQYF.

This chain uses TRBV3-1 with TRBJ1-2; TCRdb's D call, TRBD1, is unchecked because there is no DNA. The germline CDR1 and CDR2 sequences are LGHDT and YNNKEL (reference sequence). The CDR3 contains 14 residues. The CDR3 here is CASSQDWAAAGYTF.

The chain recombines TRBV7-9 with TRBJ1-5. This CDR3 region has 14 residues. From germline, CDR1 is SEHNR and CDR2 FQNEAQ (reference sequence). The CDR3 spells CASSLGLSPWPQHF.